This T cell receptor (beta chain) appears in the sequencing data of a study of T cell responses to AZD1222 COVID-19 vaccine. Study information: Investigators merged groups given second doses at roughly 4 or roughly 12 weeks. Points from the study as a whole: The study identified only a handful of AZD1222 recipients as seropositive at baseline. After two AZD1222 doses, spike-specific TCR breadth and depth rose versus day 0.

Profiling relied on immunoSEQ multiplex PCR, and the TCRdb table lists in-frame clones only, not all of them. Seen here are approximately 180,000 clones, around 88% observed once, and the top ten hold over 6%. The V gene lost 3 bases and the J gene lost 8 bases, with 19 bases spanning the gap. Germline CDR1 is MDHEN and CDR2 is SYDVKM. This CDR3 region has 15 residues. Note on this clone: Its antigen is undetermined.

The source was peripheral blood, collected on day 0 of AZD1222 vaccination. The sequence derives from an adult in good health. The V call is TRBV28, the J call TRBJ1-2; no definite D call. Written as DNA, the CDR3 is TGTGCCAGCAGTTTCCGTGGGAGGCGTCAAGACGGCTACACCTTC. It specifies CASSFRGRRQDGYTF.